This T cell receptor (beta chain) was sequenced in a study of neoadjuvant anti-PD-1 for oral cavity cancer. Study-level information: Around day 43, patients without progression received a fourth nivolumab dose before surgery. Study-wide points: Treg/Th17 ratio rose with pretreatment blood and fell with post-treatment tumor TCRbeta clonality. Post-nivolumab, blood T cell clonality was significantly elevated in non-responders.

Points on this clone: The antigen remains undetermined.

The method was immunoSEQ multiplex PCR; TCRdb's version includes in-frame clones alone and lacks a portion of them. This sample has 55,000 to 75,000 clones, with roughly nine tenths found just once. As to time point: after neoadjuvant nivolumab, at surgical resection. Patients had newly diagnosed, untreated stage II-IVA oral cavity squamous cell carcinoma. This CDR3 comprises 14 residues. Trimming pared 1 base from V and 4 bases from J, leaving 10 bases between. CDR1 and CDR2 (germline): KGHSH, LQKENI. Sequencing used PBMCs, obtained after nivolumab (anti-PD-1) treatment. This receptor was taken from a person between 40 and 79 years old with oral cavity squamous cell carcinoma. The chain employs TRBV18 and TRBJ1-2; tentative D call: TRBD1 (5 bases). The CDR3 reads CASSPQTATYGYTF. In DNA form, the CDR3 reads TGTGCCAGCTCACCACAGACAGCCACCTATGGCTACACCTTC.